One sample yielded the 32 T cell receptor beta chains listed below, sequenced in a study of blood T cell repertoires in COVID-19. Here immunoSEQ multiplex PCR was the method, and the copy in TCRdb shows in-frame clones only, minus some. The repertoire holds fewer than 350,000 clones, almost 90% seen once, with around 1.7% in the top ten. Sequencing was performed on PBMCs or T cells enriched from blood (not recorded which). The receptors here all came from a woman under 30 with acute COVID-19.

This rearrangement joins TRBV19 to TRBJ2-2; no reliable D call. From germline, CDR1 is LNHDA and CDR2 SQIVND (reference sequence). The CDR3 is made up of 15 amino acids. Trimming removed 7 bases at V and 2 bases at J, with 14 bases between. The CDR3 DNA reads TGTGCCAGTACGCCATCACAAATAAACACCGGGGAGCTGTTTTTT. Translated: CASTPSQINTGELFF.

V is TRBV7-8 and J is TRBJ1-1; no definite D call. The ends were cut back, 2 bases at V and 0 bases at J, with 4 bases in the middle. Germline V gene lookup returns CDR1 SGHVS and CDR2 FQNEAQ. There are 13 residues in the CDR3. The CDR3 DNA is TGTGCCAGCAGCTTATCTATGAACACTGAAGCTTTCTTT. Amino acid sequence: CASSLSMNTEAFF.

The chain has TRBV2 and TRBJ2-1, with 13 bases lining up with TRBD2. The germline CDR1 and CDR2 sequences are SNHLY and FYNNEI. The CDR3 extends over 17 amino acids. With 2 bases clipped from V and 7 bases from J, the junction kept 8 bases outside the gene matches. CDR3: CASSEWMTSGRLNEQFF. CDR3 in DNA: TGTGCCAGCAGTGAATGGATGACTAGCGGGAGGTTGAATGAGCAGTTCTTC. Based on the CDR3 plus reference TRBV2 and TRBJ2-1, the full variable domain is EPEVTQTPSHQVTQMGQEVILRCVPISNHLYFYWYRQILGQKVEFLVSFYNNEISEKSEIFDDQFSVERPDGSNFTLKIRSTKLEDSAMYFCASSEWMTSGRLNEQFFGPGTRLTVL.

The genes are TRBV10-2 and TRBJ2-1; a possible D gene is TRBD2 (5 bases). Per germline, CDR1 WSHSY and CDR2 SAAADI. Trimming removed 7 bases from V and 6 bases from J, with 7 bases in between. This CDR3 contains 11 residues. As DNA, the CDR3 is TGCGCCAGCACACTAGGCAATGAGCAGTTCTTC. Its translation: CASTLGNEQFF.

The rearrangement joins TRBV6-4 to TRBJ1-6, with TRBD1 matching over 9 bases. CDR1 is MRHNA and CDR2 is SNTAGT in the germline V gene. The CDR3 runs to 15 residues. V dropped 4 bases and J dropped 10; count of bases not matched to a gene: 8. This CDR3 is CASSATTGGGSPLHF. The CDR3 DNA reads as TGTGCCAGCAGTGCAACGACAGGGGGAGGATCACCCCTCCACTTT.

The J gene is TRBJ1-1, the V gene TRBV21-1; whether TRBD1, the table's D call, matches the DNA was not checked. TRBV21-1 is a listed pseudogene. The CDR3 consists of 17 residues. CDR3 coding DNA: TGTGCCAGCAGCAAAAGAAAAACAGTTCTAATGAACACTGAAGCTTTCTTT. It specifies CASSKRKTVLMNTEAFF.

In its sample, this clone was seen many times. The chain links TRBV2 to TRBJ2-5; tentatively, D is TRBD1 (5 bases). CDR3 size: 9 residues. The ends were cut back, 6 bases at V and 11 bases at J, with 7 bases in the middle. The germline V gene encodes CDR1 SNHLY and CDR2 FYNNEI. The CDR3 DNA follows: TGTGCCAGCAGCCCAGGGCAGTACTTC. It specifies CASSPGQYF.

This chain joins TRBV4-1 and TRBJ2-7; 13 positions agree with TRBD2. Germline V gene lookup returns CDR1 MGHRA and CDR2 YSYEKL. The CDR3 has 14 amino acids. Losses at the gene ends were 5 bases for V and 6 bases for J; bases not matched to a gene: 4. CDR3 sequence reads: CASSDRLAGGEQYF. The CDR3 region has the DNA TGCGCCAGCAGCGACCGACTAGCGGGAGGCGAGCAGTACTTC.

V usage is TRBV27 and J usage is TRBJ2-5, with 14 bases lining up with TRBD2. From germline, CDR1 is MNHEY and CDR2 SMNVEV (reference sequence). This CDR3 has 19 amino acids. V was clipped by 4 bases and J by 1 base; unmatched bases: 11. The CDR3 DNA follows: TGTGCCAGCAGTTCGTCGACTAGCGGGAGGGTCGGGATCCAAGAGACCCAGTACTTC. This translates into CASSSSTSGRVGIQETQYF.

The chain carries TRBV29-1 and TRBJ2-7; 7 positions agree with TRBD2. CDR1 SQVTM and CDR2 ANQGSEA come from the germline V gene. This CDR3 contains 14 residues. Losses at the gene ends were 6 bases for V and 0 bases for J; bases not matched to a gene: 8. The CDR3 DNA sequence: TGCAGCGTCCGCGTGGGGGAGGGCTCCTACGAGCAGTACTTC. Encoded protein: CSVRVGEGSYEQYF.

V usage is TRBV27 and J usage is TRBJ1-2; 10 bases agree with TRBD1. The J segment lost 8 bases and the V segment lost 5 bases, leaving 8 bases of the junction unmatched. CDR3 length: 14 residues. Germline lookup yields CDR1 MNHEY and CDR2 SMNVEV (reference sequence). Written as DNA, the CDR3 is TGTGCCAGCAGTCAACGGGGACAGGGGAGAGGCTACACCTTC. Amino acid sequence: CASSQRGQGRGYTF.

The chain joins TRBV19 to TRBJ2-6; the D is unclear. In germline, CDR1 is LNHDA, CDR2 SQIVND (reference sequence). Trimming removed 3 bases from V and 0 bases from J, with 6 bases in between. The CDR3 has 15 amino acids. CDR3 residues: CASSIEVSGANVLTF. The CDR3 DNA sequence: TGTGCCAGTAGTATCGAGGTCTCTGGGGCCAACGTCCTGACTTTC.

CDR3 in DNA: TGCGCCAGCAGCCAAGACTCCACAGGGGGCGGCTCCTACGAGCAGTACTTC. This sequence encodes CASSQDSTGGGSYEQYF. This rearrangement joins TRBV4-3 to TRBJ2-7; 9 bases match TRBD1. CDR1 LGHNA and CDR2 YSLEER come from the germline V gene. V lost 0 bases to trimming and J lost 0 bases; unmatched junction nucleotides: 6. This CDR3 contains 17 residues.

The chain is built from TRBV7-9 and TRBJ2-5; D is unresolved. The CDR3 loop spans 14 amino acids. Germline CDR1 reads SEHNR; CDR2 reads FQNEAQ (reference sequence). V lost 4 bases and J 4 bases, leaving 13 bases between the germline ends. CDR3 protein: CASSSMGVRETQYF. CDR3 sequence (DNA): TGTGCCAGCAGCTCTATGGGCGTTAGAGAGACCCAGTACTTC.

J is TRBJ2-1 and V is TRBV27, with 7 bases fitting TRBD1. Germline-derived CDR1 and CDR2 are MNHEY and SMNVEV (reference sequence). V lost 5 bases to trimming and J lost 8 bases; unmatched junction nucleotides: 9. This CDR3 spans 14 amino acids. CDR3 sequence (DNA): TGTGCCAGCAGTACAGGGGTGGACAGTCATGAGCAGTTCTTC. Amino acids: CASSTGVDSHEQFF.

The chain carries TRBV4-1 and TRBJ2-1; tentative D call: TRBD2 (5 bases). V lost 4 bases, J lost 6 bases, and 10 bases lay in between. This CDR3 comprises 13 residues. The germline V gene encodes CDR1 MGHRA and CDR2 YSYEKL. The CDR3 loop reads CASSPLTSNEQFF. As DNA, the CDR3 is TGCGCCAGCAGCCCACTTACTAGCAATGAGCAGTTCTTC.

The CDR3 loop is CASSPGTGEEKLFF. The CDR3 DNA reads TGTGCCAGCAGCCCCGGGACAGGGGAAGAAAAACTGTTTTTT. V and J are TRBV7-9 and TRBJ1-4, with 10 bases identical to TRBD1. The V and J ends lost 5 bases and 8 bases, in that order; junction bases with no gene match: 5. The CDR3 is 14 amino acids. Germline CDR1 reads SEHNR; CDR2 reads FQNEAQ (reference sequence).

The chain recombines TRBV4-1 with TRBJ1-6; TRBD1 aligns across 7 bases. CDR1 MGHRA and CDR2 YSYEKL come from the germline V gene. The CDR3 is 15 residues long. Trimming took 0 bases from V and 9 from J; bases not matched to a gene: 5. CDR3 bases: TGCGCCAGCAGCCAAGAGGGACAGAGGAGTTCACCCCTCCACTTT. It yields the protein CASSQEGQRSSPLHF.

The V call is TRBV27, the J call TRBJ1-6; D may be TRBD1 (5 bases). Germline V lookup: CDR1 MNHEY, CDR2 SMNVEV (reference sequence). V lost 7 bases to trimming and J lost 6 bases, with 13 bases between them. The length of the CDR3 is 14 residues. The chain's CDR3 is CASMGGWGNSPLHF. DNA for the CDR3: TGTGCCAGCATGGGGGGTTGGGGTAATTCACCCCTCCACTTT.

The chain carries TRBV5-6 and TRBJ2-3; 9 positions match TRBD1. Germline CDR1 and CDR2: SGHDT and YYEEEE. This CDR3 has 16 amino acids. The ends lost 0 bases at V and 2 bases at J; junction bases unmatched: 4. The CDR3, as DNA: TGTGCCAGCAGCTTGGGGACAGGGGTTGACACAGATACGCAGTATTTT. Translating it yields CASSLGTGVDTDTQYF.

The chain's CDR3 is CASSLRPTGTGMNRGNQPQHF. The CDR3, as DNA: TGTGCCAGCAGTTTAAGGCCGACCGGGACAGGGATGAATCGGGGCAATCAGCCCCAGCATTTT. The rearrangement joins TRBV27 to TRBJ1-5; 9 bases align to TRBD1. Trimming cost V 2 bases and J 2 bases; bases outside gene matches: 19. CDR1 is MNHEY, CDR2 SMNVEV, per germline (reference sequence). This CDR3 has 21 amino acids.

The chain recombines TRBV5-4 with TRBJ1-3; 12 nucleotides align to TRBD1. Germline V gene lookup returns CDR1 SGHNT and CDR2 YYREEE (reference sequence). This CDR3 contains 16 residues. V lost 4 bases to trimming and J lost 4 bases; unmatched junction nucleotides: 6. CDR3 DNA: TGTGCCAGCAGCACCCGGGACAGGGGGCGCGGAAACACCATATATTTT. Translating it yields CASSTRDRGRGNTIYF.

The CDR3 reads CASSTRAGHSTDTQYF. Written as DNA, the CDR3 is TGTGCCAGTAGTACTAGAGCGGGACATAGCACAGATACGCAGTATTTT. The chain couples TRBV19 to TRBJ2-3, with D perhaps matching TRBD2 (7 bases). The germline V gene has CDR1 LNHDA and CDR2 SQIVND (reference sequence). V was pared by 4 bases and J by 0 bases, with 14 bases between. The CDR3 sequence is 16 residues long. Full variable domain (remainder filled in from reference TRBV19 and TRBJ2-3): DGGITQSPKYLFRKEGQNVTLSCEQNLNHDAMYWYRQDPGQGLRLIYYSQIVNDFQKGDIAEGYSVSREKKESFPLTVTSAQKNPTAFYLCASSTRAGHSTDTQYFGPGTRLTVL.

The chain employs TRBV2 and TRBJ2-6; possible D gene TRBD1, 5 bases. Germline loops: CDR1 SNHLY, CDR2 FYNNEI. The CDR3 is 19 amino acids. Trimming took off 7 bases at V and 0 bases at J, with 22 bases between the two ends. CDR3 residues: CASNPNQEQAISGANVLTF. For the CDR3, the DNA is TGTGCCAGCAATCCCAACCAGGAACAGGCGATCTCTGGGGCCAACGTCCTGACTTTC.

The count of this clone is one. CDR3 bases: TGCGCCAGCAGCGCCGACAGGCGTGGGGAAAAACTGTTTTTT. Protein: CASSADRRGEKLFF. This chain connects TRBV5-1 to TRBJ1-4, with D maybe TRBD1 (6 bases). The V and J ends lost 4 bases and 8 bases respectively, with 15 bases between them. Germline CDR1 reads SGHRS; CDR2 reads YFSETQ. The CDR3 has 14 amino acids.

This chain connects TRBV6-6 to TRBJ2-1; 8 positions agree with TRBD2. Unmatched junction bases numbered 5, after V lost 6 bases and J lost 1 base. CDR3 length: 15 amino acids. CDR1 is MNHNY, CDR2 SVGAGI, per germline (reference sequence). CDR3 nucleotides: TGTGCCAGCAGGACTATAGCGGGATCCTACAATGAGCAGTTCTTC. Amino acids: CASRTIAGSYNEQFF.

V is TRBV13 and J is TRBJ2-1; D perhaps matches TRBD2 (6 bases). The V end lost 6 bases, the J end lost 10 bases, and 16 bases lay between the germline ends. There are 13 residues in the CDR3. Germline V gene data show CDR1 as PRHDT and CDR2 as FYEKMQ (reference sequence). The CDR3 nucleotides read TGTGCCAGCAGTACTAGGCGCGGAGGGGAGCAGTTCTTC. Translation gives CASSTRRGGEQFF.

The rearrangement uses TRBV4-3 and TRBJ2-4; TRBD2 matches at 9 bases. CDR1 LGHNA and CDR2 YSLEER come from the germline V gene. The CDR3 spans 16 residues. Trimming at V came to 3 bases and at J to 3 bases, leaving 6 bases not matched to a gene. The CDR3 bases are TGCGCCAGCAGCCAGAGACTAGCGGAGGACAAAAACATTCAGTACTTC. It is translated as CASSQRLAEDKNIQYF.

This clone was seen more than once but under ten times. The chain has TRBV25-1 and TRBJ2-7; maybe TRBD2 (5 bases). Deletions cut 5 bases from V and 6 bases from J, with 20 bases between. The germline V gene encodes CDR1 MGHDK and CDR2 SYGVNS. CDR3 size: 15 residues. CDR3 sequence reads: CASSYLDRDFGEQYF. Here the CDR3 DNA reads TGTGCCAGCAGTTACCTGGACCGGGATTTTGGCGAGCAGTACTTC.

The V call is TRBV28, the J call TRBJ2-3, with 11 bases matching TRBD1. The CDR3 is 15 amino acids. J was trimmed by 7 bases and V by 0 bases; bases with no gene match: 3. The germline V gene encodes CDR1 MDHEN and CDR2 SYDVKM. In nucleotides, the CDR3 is TGTGCCAGCAGTTTATGGGACAGGGGGCGGAATACGCAGTATTTT. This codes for CASSLWDRGRNTQYF.

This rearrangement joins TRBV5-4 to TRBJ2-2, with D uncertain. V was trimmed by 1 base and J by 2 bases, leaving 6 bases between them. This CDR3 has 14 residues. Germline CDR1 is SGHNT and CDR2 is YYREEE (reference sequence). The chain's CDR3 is CASSLFSNTGELFF. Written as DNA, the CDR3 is TGTGCCAGCAGCTTGTTTAGCAACACCGGGGAGCTGTTTTTT.

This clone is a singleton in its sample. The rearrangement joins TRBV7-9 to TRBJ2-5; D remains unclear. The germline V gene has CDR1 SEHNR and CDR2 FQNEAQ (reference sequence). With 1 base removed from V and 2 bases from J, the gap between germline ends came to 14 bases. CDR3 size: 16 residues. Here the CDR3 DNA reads TGTGCCAGCAGCTTAGTAATTCTTGCGGATCAAGAGACCCAGTACTTC. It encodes CASSLVILADQETQYF.